This T cell receptor beta chain was sequenced during a study of T cells in Graves' hyperthyroidism and ophthalmopathy. Background on the study: The blood sample was taken at first diagnosis, before treatment began.

Trimming pared 1 base from V and 5 bases from J, leaving 18 bases between. The germline V gene has CDR1 DFQATT and CDR2 SNEGSKA (reference sequence). This CDR3 has 15 amino acids. RNA transcripts served as the template for amplifying TCR beta CDR3 regions. HTBI primers were used for first-round RT-PCR of the TCR CDR3. TCRdb processed the multiplex PCR reads anew with MiXCR; each CDR3 protein has one entry. Counted here are around 690,000 distinct CDR3 sequences, 17% occurring once; the ten biggest clones make up around a sixth. Regarding this clonotype: Its antigen is unidentified.

The study's findings and limits: Ophthalmopathy was model-predicted a median about 6.7 months pre-onset.

The chain recombines TRBV20-1 with TRBJ2-7, with a weak D call TRBD1 (6 bases). The TCR originated in a middle-aged man with Graves' hyperthyroidism. Input material: blood. The DNA for the CDR3 is TGCAGTGCTAGAGGCCCCCGGGACAAGGGCGACGAGCAGTACTTC. This translates into CSARGPRDKGDEQYF.